This is a list of T cell receptor beta chains from one sample in a study of response to subunit inactivated influenza vaccine. TCRdb re-called the RT-PCR reads with MiXCR, one entry per CDR3 protein. The sample yields fewer than 600,000 distinct CDR3 sequences, approximately 7.7% seen once. The material was PBMCs from blood, obtained around 2 years after vaccination. The receptor set was obtained from a man aged 50-75 years who received an inactivated influenza vaccine. Both conserved end residues are part of each CDR3. D genes are given only for firm matches. A clone size is listed for some rows: how often the clone was seen (once, few, many), or a class if it is expanded.

d_call cdr3_length clone_size j_call v_call cdr3_nt cdr3_aa
. 15 . TRBJ1-1 TRBV14 TGTGCCAGCAGCCAAATCGTATCAGGGAACACTGAAGCTTTCTTT CASSQIVSGNTEAFF
TRBD1 17 . TRBJ2-2 TRBV20-1 TGCAGTGCTAGAGATCCAAACAGGGGGCGCGGCACCGGGGAGCTGTTTTTT CSARDPNRGRGTGELFF
. 14 . TRBJ2-7 TRBV5-1 TGCGCCAGCAGCTTATCAGGCTGGGGAGGCGAGCAGTACTTC CASSLSGWGGEQYF
. 19 few TRBJ2-2 TRBV5-1 TGCGCCAGCAGCCCCGGCGGTCTCAGATCGTCCTCAGGCACCGGGGAGCTGTTTTTT CASSPGGLRSSSGTGELFF
. 14 few TRBJ1-1 TRBV29-1 TGCAGCGTTAGGTCGCCCCGAAAGGGCACTGAAGCTTTCTTT CSVRSPRKGTEAFF
. 16 few TRBJ2-6 TRBV20-1 TGCAGTGCTAGAGATCGGGAGAACTCTGGGGCCAACGTCCTGACTTTC CSARDRENSGANVLTF
. 14 many TRBJ2-1 TRBV5-1 TGCGCCAGCAGCCTGGACGGGGTCTTTGATGAGCAGTTCTTC CASSLDGVFDEQFF
. 17 many TRBJ1-3 TRBV4-3 TGCGCCAGCAGCCAAGTTTTGTCGACTGCAACTGGAAACACCATATATTTT CASSQVLSTATGNTIYF
. 14 . TRBJ2-1 TRBV24-1 TGTGCCACCAGTGCCTGGAGCTCCTACAATGAGCAGTTCTTC CATSAWSSYNEQFF
TRBD2 17 few TRBJ2-2 TRBV6-5 TGTGCCAGCAGTTACCGGCGGACTAGCGGCCACACCGGGGAGCTGTTTTTT CASSYRRTSGHTGELFF
. 13 . TRBJ1-5 TRBV20-1 TGCAGTGCAACCGGGACTAGTAATCAGCCCCAGCATTTT CSATGTSNQPQHF
. 17 . TRBJ1-2 TRBV4-2 TGTGCCAGCAGCCAAGGGCCAGACGTCGTGACTAACTATGGCTACACCTTC CASSQGPDVVTNYGYTF
. 15 . TRBJ2-3 TRBV12-3/TRBV12-4 TGTGCCAGCAGAGCCACCGGGGGAAGCACAGATACGCAGTATTTT CASRATGGSTDTQYF
TRBD1 14 many TRBJ1-5 TRBV6-1 TGTGCCAGCTCGGACAGGGGTGGCAATCAGCCCCAGCATTTT CASSDRGGNQPQHF
. 14 . TRBJ2-3 TRBV28 TGTGCCAGCAGTCGGGGGCAGGCCCCAGATACGCAGTATTTT CASSRGQAPDTQYF
. 13 . TRBJ2-1 TRBV20-1 TGCAGTGCTAGCAGGGCGGGGAACAATGAGCAGTTCTTC CSASRAGNNEQFF
TRBD2 15 few TRBJ2-4 TRBV11-2 TGTGCCAGCAGCTTAGTGAATGCGGGGGGGCCCATTCAGTACTTC CASSLVNAGGPIQYF
. 12 many TRBJ2-2 TRBV20-1 TGCAGTGCTAGAGTCCCCAGCGAGGAGCTGTTTTTT CSARVPSEELFF
. 15 many TRBJ1-6 TRBV7-3 TGTGCCAGCAGCCCTACCAGCAGGGGCGATTCACCCCTCCACTTT CASSPTSRGDSPLHF
. 15 many TRBJ2-7 TRBV6-1 TGTGCCAGCAGCCCCGATGGGGCCGGGGTCTACGAGCAGTACTTC CASSPDGAGVYEQYF
. 15 many TRBJ1-1 TRBV4-3 TGCGCCAGCAGCCAAGATAGCGGGGTGGGGACTGAAGCTTTCTTT CASSQDSGVGTEAFF
. 13 . TRBJ2-3 TRBV12-3/TRBV12-4 TGTGCCAGCAGTGCCCTGGACGGAGATACGCAGTATTTT CASSALDGDTQYF
TRBD2 17 . TRBJ2-3 TRBV6-5 TGTGCCAGCAGTTACGGGGTCGGTGGTAGCGGGAGTAATACGCAGTATTTT CASSYGVGGSGSNTQYF
TRBD2 14 few TRBJ2-3 TRBV5-1 TGCGCCAGCAGACCGGGGGGAGGTACAGATACGCAGTATTTT CASRPGGGTDTQYF
. 13 few TRBJ1-1 TRBV29-1 TGCAGCGTTCATCGGGATATGAACACTGAAGCTTTCTTT CSVHRDMNTEAFF
TRBD2 15 . TRBJ2-5 TRBV28 TGTGCCAGCAGACGGACTAGCGACAACGGGGAGACCCAGTACTTC CASRRTSDNGETQYF
TRBD2 17 . TRBJ2-3 TRBV10-3 TGTGCCATCAGCGGACTAGCGGGGGGGCTCGGTACAGATACGCAGTATTTT CAISGLAGGLGTDTQYF
TRBD1 17 . TRBJ2-6 TRBV5-4 TGTGCCAGCAGCGCCGGGACAGCCCTCTCTGGGGCCAACGTCCTGACTTTC CASSAGTALSGANVLTF
. 13 few TRBJ1-3 TRBV9 TGTGCCAGCAGCGGTGCGATCCCTCAGGTTTTGGATTTT CASSGAIPQVLDF
. 16 many TRBJ2-2 TRBV6-5 TGTGCCAGCAGTTACCTATGGACAGTGAACACCGGGGAGCTGTTTTTT CASSYLWTVNTGELFF
. 14 many TRBJ2-3 TRBV20-1 TGCAGTGCTAGAGGCCTTGGGGGAACAGATACGCAGTATTTT CSARGLGGTDTQYF
. 17 . TRBJ2-6 TRBV6-2/TRBV6-3 TGTGCCAGCAGTTCCGGGCCCAGGATGACGGGGGCCAACGTCCTGACTTTC CASSSGPRMTGANVLTF
TRBD2 15 many TRBJ2-1 TRBV20-1 TGCAGTGCTAGAGTCACTAGCGGGAGGGTAAAAGAGCAGTTCTTC CSARVTSGRVKEQFF
. 12 many TRBJ1-2 TRBV12-3/TRBV12-4 TGTGCCAGCAGTCGCGACAGCTATGGCTACACCTTC CASSRDSYGYTF
TRBD2 15 . TRBJ2-1 TRBV2 TGTGCCAATGAGGCCGGGACTAGCGGGTACAATGAGCAGTTCTTC CANEAGTSGYNEQFF
. 15 many TRBJ1-3 TRBV9 TGTGCCAGCAGCGTAGGGACAGCCTCTGGAAACACCATATATTTT CASSVGTASGNTIYF
. 15 . TRBJ1-1 TRBV20-1 TGCAGTGCACCGGCCGCTTCAGGCATGAACACTGAAGCCTTCTTT CSAPAASGMNTEAFF
. 17 few TRBJ2-3 TRBV9 TGTGCCAGCAGCGTAGCTATAAGCGGACCCTGGGCAGATACGCAGTATTTT CASSVAISGPWADTQYF
. 14 . TRBJ2-3 TRBV10-3 TGTGCCATCAGTGAGTCGGCACACACAGATACGCAGTATTTT CAISESAHTDTQYF
. 12 few TRBJ1-1 TRBV5-1 TGCGCCAGCAGCCCTGACAGGCTTGAAGCTTTCTTT CASSPDRLEAFF
. 16 . TRBJ1-6 TRBV2 TGTGCCAGCAGTGAACGATTGACGTCTTATAATTCACCCCTCCACTTT CASSERLTSYNSPLHF
. 15 many TRBJ2-7 TRBV6-5 TGTGCCAGCAGTTACCAGGCGTCAAATTTGTACGAGCAGTACTTC CASSYQASNLYEQYF
. 15 . TRBJ1-5 TRBV20-1 TGCAGTGCTAGAGGGGATAGACGGATCAATCAGCCCCAGCATTTT CSARGDRRINQPQHF
. 13 . TRBJ1-6 TRBV19 TGTGCCAGTAAACAGAGAGATAATTCACCCCTCCACTTT CASKQRDNSPLHF
. 16 few TRBJ1-2 TRBV10-3 TGTGCCATCAGTGAAGGGACCCTAACAGCCACCTATGGCTACACCTTC CAISEGTLTATYGYTF
. 16 few TRBJ1-4 TRBV9 TGTGCCAGCAGCGCCTTTCAGGGATCCCTTAATGAAAAACTGTTTTTT CASSAFQGSLNEKLFF
. 13 . TRBJ2-5 TRBV12-3/TRBV12-4 TGTGCCAGCAGTAAGTCGAGAAGGGAGACCCAGTACTTC CASSKSRRETQYF
. 12 few TRBJ2-3 TRBV9 TGTGCCAGCAGCCCAGGGAGGAATACGCAGTATTTT CASSPGRNTQYF
TRBD2 21 many TRBJ2-1 TRBV7-6 TGTGCCAGCAGCTTAGCCCGTTGGACTAGCGGAGAGAGGGAAACCTACAATGAGCAGTTCTTC CASSLARWTSGERETYNEQFF
TRBD1 13 . TRBJ1-1 TRBV10-3 TGTGCCACACAGGGGGCCGGGAACACTGAAGCTTTCTTT CATQGAGNTEAFF
TRBD2 12 . TRBJ2-7 TRBV20-1 TGCAGTGCTCCGGGACTAGCCCACGAGCAGTACTTC CSAPGLAHEQYF
. 15 many TRBJ2-1 TRBV7-2 TGTGCCAGCAGCTTAGTTTTGGGCTGGAGGAATGAGCAGTTCTTC CASSLVLGWRNEQFF
. 13 . TRBJ2-5 TRBV5-5 TGTGCCAGCAGCTTGGTGCGGGTAGAGACCCAGTACTTC CASSLVRVETQYF